The clone carrying this T cell receptor beta chain was counted ten times or more. Its antigen is currently unknown. The data were taken from a study of T-cell reconstitution after alpha-beta-depleted transplantation in children. CDR3 size: 13 residues. CDR1 SQVTM and CDR2 ANQGSEA come from the germline V gene. Trimming removed 4 bases from V and 2 bases from J, with 10 bases in between. Whole-study results and caveats: Fresh T-cell production supplied most of the T-cell counts and diversity seen one year after transplant.

Unique molecular identifiers tagged the TCRbeta library. TCRdb re-derived calls from the PCR reads in MiXCR, one entry per CDR3 protein. Of roughly 48,000 distinct CDR3 sequences listed, about 5% are singletons. The receptor was isolated from a female patient aged 2-9 years who had a stem cell transplant for aplastic anemia, so the T cells may come from the graft donor. Sample: PBMCs, mostly from graft donor cells, taken 60 days after TCRalphabeta/CD19-depleted stem cell transplant. The chain carries TRBV29-1 and TRBJ2-3; D gene uncertain. The DNA of the CDR3 is TGCAGCGTTGGGATTGGGTACACAGATACGCAGTATTTT. Translating it yields CSVGIGYTDTQYF.